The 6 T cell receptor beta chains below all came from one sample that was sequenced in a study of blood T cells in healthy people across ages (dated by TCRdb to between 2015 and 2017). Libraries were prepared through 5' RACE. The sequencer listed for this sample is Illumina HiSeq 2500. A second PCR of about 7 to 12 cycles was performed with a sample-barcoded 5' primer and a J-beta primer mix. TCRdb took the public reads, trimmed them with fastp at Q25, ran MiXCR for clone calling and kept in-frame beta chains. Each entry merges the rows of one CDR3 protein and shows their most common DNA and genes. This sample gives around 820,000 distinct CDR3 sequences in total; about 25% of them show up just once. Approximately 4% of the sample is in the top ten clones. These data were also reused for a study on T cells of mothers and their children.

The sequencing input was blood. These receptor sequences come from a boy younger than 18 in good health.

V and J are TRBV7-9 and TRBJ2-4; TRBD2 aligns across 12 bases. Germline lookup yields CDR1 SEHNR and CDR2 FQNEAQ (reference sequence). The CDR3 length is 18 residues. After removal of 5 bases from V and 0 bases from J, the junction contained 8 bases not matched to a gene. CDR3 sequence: CASSRTSGGILAKNIQYF. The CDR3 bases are TGTGCCAGCAGCCGTACTAGCGGGGGGATTCTAGCCAAAAACATTCAGTACTTC.

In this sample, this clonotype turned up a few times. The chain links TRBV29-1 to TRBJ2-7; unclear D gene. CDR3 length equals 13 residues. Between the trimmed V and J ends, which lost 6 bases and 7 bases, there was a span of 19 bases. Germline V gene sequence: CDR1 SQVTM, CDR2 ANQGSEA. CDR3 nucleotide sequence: TGCAGCGTCGCTTTCTCTGCCTGGGCAGAGCAGTACTTC. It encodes CSVAFSAWAEQYF.

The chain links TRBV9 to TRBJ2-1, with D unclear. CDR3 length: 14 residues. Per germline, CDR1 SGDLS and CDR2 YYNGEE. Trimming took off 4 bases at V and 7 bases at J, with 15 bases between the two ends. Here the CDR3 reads CASSPPPPRNEQFF. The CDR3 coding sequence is TGTGCCAGCAGCCCGCCGCCCCCCCGGAATGAGCAGTTCTTC.

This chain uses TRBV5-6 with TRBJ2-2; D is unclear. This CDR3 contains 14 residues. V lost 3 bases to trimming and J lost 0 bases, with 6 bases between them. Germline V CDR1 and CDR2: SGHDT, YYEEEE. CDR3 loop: CASSSRANTGELFF. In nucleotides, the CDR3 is TGTGCCAGCAGCTCCCGTGCGAACACCGGGGAGCTGTTTTTT.

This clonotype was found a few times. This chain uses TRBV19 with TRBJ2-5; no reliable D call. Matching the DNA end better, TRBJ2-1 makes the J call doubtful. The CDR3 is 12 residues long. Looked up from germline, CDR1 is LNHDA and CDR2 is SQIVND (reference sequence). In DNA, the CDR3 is TGTGCCAGTAGTACCACAGACACGGAGCAGTTCTTC. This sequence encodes CASSTTDTEQFF.

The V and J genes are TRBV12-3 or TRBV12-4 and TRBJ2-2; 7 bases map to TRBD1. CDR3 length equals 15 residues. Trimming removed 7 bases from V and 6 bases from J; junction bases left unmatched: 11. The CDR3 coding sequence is TGTGCCAGCACTTACAGGGGTGGTGCTCCCGGGGAGCTGTTTTTT. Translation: CASTYRGGAPGELFF.